The rows below give T cell receptor beta chains drawn from one sample of a study of T cell responses to AZD1222 COVID-19 vaccine. Method: immunoSEQ multiplex PCR; TCRdb's copy keeps in-frame clones and lacks some. The repertoire includes some 150,000 clones, 94% of them detected once, and roughly 1.3% sits in the top ten. Sequences were derived from peripheral blood, sampled on day 0 of AZD1222 vaccination. The receptors shown here come from an adult in good health. The CDR3 runs from the conserved cysteine through the conserved F or W. A D gene is named only where the DNA matches it firmly. Clone size is given for some rows only: seen once, a few or many times, or a class if the clone is expanded.

abundance: -; d_gene: -; j_gene: TRBJ1-5; v_gene: TRBV4-1; CDR3aa: CASSQYSTNQPQHF; CDR3nt: TGCGCCAGCAGCCAGTACAGTACTAATCAGCCCCAGCATTTT
abundance: -; d_gene: -; j_gene: TRBJ2-3; v_gene: TRBV7-2; CDR3aa: CASSLGPDTQYF; CDR3nt: TGTGCCAGCAGCTTAGGCCCAGATACGCAGTATTTT
abundance: once; d_gene: -; j_gene: TRBJ1-3; v_gene: TRBV7-9; CDR3aa: CASSLFEGSGNTIYF; CDR3nt: TGTGCCAGCAGCTTATTCGAGGGCTCTGGAAACACCATATATTTT
abundance: -; d_gene: TRBD2; j_gene: TRBJ2-5; v_gene: TRBV3-1/TRBV3-2; CDR3aa: CASSQTSGGIQETQYF; CDR3nt: TGTGCCAGCAGCCAAACTAGCGGGGGGATCCAAGAGACCCAGTACTTC
abundance: -; d_gene: -; j_gene: TRBJ1-2; v_gene: TRBV7-9; CDR3aa: CASSLAPGVLAYGYTF; CDR3nt: TGTGCCAGCAGCTTAGCGCCAGGGGTTCTCGCCTATGGCTACACCTTC
abundance: -; d_gene: -; j_gene: TRBJ1-1; v_gene: TRBV2; CDR3aa: CASSESLGNTEAFF; CDR3nt: TGTGCCAGCAGTGAGTCGTTGGGGAACACTGAAGCTTTCTTT
abundance: -; d_gene: TRBD1; j_gene: TRBJ1-2; v_gene: TRBV5-6; CDR3aa: CASSLGEQGNYGYTF; CDR3nt: TGTGCCAGCAGCTTGGGGGAACAGGGGAACTATGGCTACACCTTC
abundance: once; d_gene: TRBD2; j_gene: TRBJ2-3; v_gene: TRBV6-5; CDR3aa: CASSQVGGGTDTQYF; CDR3nt: TGTGCCAGCAGCCAAGTGGGGGGGGGAACAGATACGCAGTATTTT
abundance: -; d_gene: TRBD1; j_gene: TRBJ2-2; v_gene: TRBV7-9; CDR3aa: CASSIRDRGYTGELFF; CDR3nt: TGTGCCAGCAGCATCCGGGACAGGGGATACACCGGGGAGCTGTTTTTT
abundance: -; d_gene: -; j_gene: TRBJ1-4; v_gene: TRBV12-5; CDR3aa: CASGPGEKLFF; CDR3nt: TGTGCTAGTGGTCCGGGGGAAAAACTGTTTTTT
abundance: -; d_gene: -; j_gene: TRBJ1-1; v_gene: TRBV5-1; CDR3aa: CASSLEPGTMNTEAFF; CDR3nt: TGCGCCAGCAGCTTGGAACCAGGAACTATGAACACTGAAGCTTTCTTT
abundance: -; d_gene: -; j_gene: TRBJ1-5; v_gene: TRBV30; CDR3aa: CAWSVRANQPQHF; CDR3nt: TGTGCCTGGAGTGTTAGGGCCAATCAGCCCCAGCATTTT
abundance: once; d_gene: -; j_gene: TRBJ1-1; v_gene: TRBV3-1/TRBV3-2; CDR3aa: CASSLSDKNTEAFF; CDR3nt: TGTGCCAGCAGCCTATCCGACAAGAACACTGAAGCTTTCTTT
abundance: once; d_gene: -; j_gene: TRBJ1-1; v_gene: TRBV5-5; CDR3aa: CASSQQSGPYTEAFF; CDR3nt: TGTGCCAGCAGCCAACAGTCCGGGCCCTACACTGAAGCTTTCTTT
abundance: -; d_gene: -; j_gene: TRBJ2-5; v_gene: TRBV5-1; CDR3aa: CASSLARGGETQYF; CDR3nt: TGCGCCAGCAGCTTGGCCAGAGGGGGAGAGACCCAGTACTTC
abundance: -; d_gene: -; j_gene: TRBJ2-4; v_gene: TRBV6-5; CDR3aa: CAASQGGASKNIQYF; CDR3nt: TGTGCCGCCTCACAGGGGGGGGCATCTAAAAACATTCAGTACTTC
abundance: -; d_gene: -; j_gene: TRBJ1-5; v_gene: TRBV27; CDR3aa: CASSLRVNQPQHF; CDR3nt: TGTGCCAGCAGTTTACGAGTAAATCAGCCCCAGCATTTT
abundance: -; d_gene: -; j_gene: TRBJ1-5; v_gene: TRBV27; CDR3aa: CASKRTDSSNQPQHF; CDR3nt: TGTGCCAGCAAAAGGACAGACTCCAGCAATCAGCCCCAGCATTTT
abundance: -; d_gene: -; j_gene: TRBJ2-5; v_gene: TRBV9; CDR3aa: CASSAPDWETQYF; CDR3nt: TGTGCCAGCAGCGCTCCAGATTGGGAGACCCAGTACTTC
abundance: -; d_gene: -; j_gene: TRBJ2-1; v_gene: TRBV7-6; CDR3aa: CASSLAGLSYNEQFF; CDR3nt: TGTGCCAGCAGCTTAGCAGGACTTTCCTACAATGAGCAGTTCTTC
abundance: -; d_gene: TRBD2; j_gene: TRBJ2-3; v_gene: TRBV18; CDR3aa: CASSAPLAGGTDTQYF; CDR3nt: TGTGCCAGCTCAGCCCCACTAGCGGGTGGGACAGATACGCAGTATTTT
abundance: -; d_gene: -; j_gene: TRBJ1-3; v_gene: TRBV18; CDR3aa: CASSPRTDSGNTIYF; CDR3nt: TGTGCCAGCTCCCCCCGGACAGACTCTGGAAACACCATATATTTT
abundance: -; d_gene: -; j_gene: TRBJ1-1; v_gene: TRBV6-5; CDR3aa: CASSFSTEAFF; CDR3nt: TGTGCCAGCAGTTTTTCCACTGAAGCTTTCTTT
abundance: -; d_gene: TRBD1; j_gene: TRBJ1-2; v_gene: TRBV5-1; CDR3aa: CASSTGTGSRAIYGYTF; CDR3nt: TGCGCCAGCAGCACCGGGACAGGAAGCCGCGCGATCTATGGCTACACCTTC
abundance: -; d_gene: -; j_gene: TRBJ1-3; v_gene: TRBV6-2/TRBV6-3; CDR3aa: CASSLPPGSGSGNTIYF; CDR3nt: TGTGCCAGCAGTTTGCCCCCAGGGTCCGGCTCTGGAAACACCATATATTTT
abundance: -; d_gene: TRBD1; j_gene: TRBJ1-1; v_gene: TRBV10-3; CDR3aa: CAISEVGQGGDTEAFF; CDR3nt: TGTGCCATCAGTGAGGTCGGACAGGGAGGCGACACTGAAGCTTTCTTT
abundance: -; d_gene: TRBD1; j_gene: TRBJ1-5; v_gene: TRBV4-2; CDR3aa: CASSPGTGDGQPQHF; CDR3nt: TGTGCCAGCAGCCCCGGGACAGGGGATGGTCAGCCCCAGCATTTT
abundance: -; d_gene: -; j_gene: TRBJ1-5; v_gene: TRBV28; CDR3aa: CASSLQAPHNQPQHF; CDR3nt: TGTGCCAGCAGTTTACAGGCCCCCCACAATCAGCCCCAGCATTTT
abundance: -; d_gene: -; j_gene: TRBJ1-1; v_gene: TRBV6-5; CDR3aa: CASSYVGGSNTEAFF; CDR3nt: TGTGCCAGCAGTTATGTAGGGGGGTCAAACACTGAAGCTTTCTTT
abundance: -; d_gene: TRBD1; j_gene: TRBJ1-1; v_gene: TRBV18; CDR3aa: CASSPQEGAGTEAFF; CDR3nt: TGTGCCAGCTCACCACAGGAGGGGGCTGGCACTGAAGCTTTCTTT
abundance: -; d_gene: TRBD2; j_gene: TRBJ2-2; v_gene: TRBV3-1/TRBV3-2; CDR3aa: CASSQWGTSGGSGELFF; CDR3nt: TGTGCCAGCAGCCAATGGGGAACTAGCGGGGGCAGCGGGGAGCTGTTTTTT
abundance: -; d_gene: -; j_gene: TRBJ1-1; v_gene: TRBV11-2; CDR3aa: CASSSTGGITEAFF; CDR3nt: TGTGCCAGCAGCTCTACCGGGGGCATCACTGAAGCTTTCTTT
abundance: -; d_gene: TRBD1; j_gene: TRBJ1-4; v_gene: TRBV27; CDR3aa: CASSSSLTGTPTNEKLFF; CDR3nt: TGTGCCAGCAGTTCGTCCTTGACAGGGACCCCAACTAATGAAAAACTGTTTTTT
abundance: -; d_gene: -; j_gene: TRBJ2-2; v_gene: TRBV19; CDR3aa: CASSIGAFGELFF; CDR3nt: TGTGCCAGTAGTATAGGGGCCTTCGGGGAGCTGTTTTTT
abundance: -; d_gene: -; j_gene: TRBJ2-3; v_gene: TRBV2; CDR3aa: CASNRLADTQYF; CDR3nt: TGTGCCAGCAACAGGTTGGCAGATACGCAGTATTTT
abundance: once; d_gene: -; j_gene: TRBJ2-1; v_gene: TRBV4-3; CDR3aa: CASSQGGTVVNEQFF; CDR3nt: TGCGCCAGCAGCCAAGGTGGGACCGTTGTCAATGAGCAGTTCTTC
abundance: -; d_gene: TRBD2; j_gene: TRBJ2-1; v_gene: TRBV30; CDR3aa: CAWTFPGTSAKEQFF; CDR3nt: TGTGCCTGGACCTTCCCCGGGACTAGCGCAAAAGAGCAGTTCTTC
abundance: -; d_gene: TRBD2; j_gene: TRBJ2-2; v_gene: TRBV11-3; CDR3aa: CASSPGLAGGMGELFF; CDR3nt: TGTGCCAGCAGCCCTGGACTAGCGGGGGGCATGGGGGAGCTGTTTTTT
abundance: -; d_gene: -; j_gene: TRBJ1-1; v_gene: TRBV7-2; CDR3aa: CASSLVLSVNTEAFF; CDR3nt: TGTGCCAGCAGCTTAGTCCTGTCCGTGAACACTGAAGCTTTCTTT
abundance: once; d_gene: TRBD2; j_gene: TRBJ2-3; v_gene: TRBV28; CDR3aa: CASSQAGGRGDTQYF; CDR3nt: TGTGCCAGCAGTCAAGCGGGGGGGCGGGGAGATACGCAGTATTTT
abundance: -; d_gene: -; j_gene: TRBJ1-6; v_gene: TRBV4-1; CDR3aa: CASSQGFPYNSPLHF; CDR3nt: TGCGCCAGCAGCCAAGGGTTCCCCTATAATTCACCCCTCCACTTT
abundance: few; d_gene: -; j_gene: TRBJ2-1; v_gene: TRBV7-9; CDR3aa: CASSLMAEQFF; CDR3nt: TGTGCCAGCAGCCTAATGGCAGAGCAGTTCTTC
abundance: -; d_gene: -; j_gene: TRBJ2-1; v_gene: TRBV2; CDR3aa: CASRAAGTREQFF; CDR3nt: TGTGCCAGCAGGGCCGCCGGGACTCGTGAGCAGTTCTTC
abundance: -; d_gene: -; j_gene: TRBJ2-2; v_gene: TRBV7-9; CDR3aa: CASSLRRGRYTGELFF; CDR3nt: TGTGCCAGCAGCTTGAGGAGGGGTAGATACACCGGGGAGCTGTTTTTT
abundance: -; d_gene: TRBD1; j_gene: TRBJ1-2; v_gene: TRBV6-5; CDR3aa: CASSREGTGTYGYTF; CDR3nt: TGTGCCAGCAGTCGTGAGGGGACAGGCACCTATGGCTACACCTTC
abundance: -; d_gene: -; j_gene: TRBJ1-2; v_gene: TRBV6-5; CDR3aa: CASRPLGATNYGYTF; CDR3nt: TGTGCCAGCAGACCACTGGGGGCCACCAACTATGGCTACACCTTC
abundance: -; d_gene: -; j_gene: TRBJ1-5; v_gene: TRBV11-2; CDR3aa: CASSPQGPNQPQHF; CDR3nt: TGTGCCAGCAGCCCCCAGGGGCCGAATCAGCCCCAGCATTTT